Presented here are 24 T cell receptor beta chains from one specimen sequenced in a study of T cells in Graves' hyperthyroidism and ophthalmopathy. Regions amplified from RNA transcripts were the TCR beta CDR3 regions. With the HTBI primer set, the TCR CDR3 went through a first round of RT-PCR. One entry per CDR3 protein results from TCRdb running MiXCR on the multiplex PCR reads. The table lists nearly 600,000 distinct CDR3 sequences, approximately 15% of them singletons. The sequenced material came from blood. All receptors come from a woman aged 30 to 39 with Graves' hyperthyroidism that later progressed to Graves' ophthalmopathy.

This clonotype was counted ten times or more. The genes are TRBV20-1 and TRBJ2-7; 10 positions match TRBD2. The germline V gene encodes CDR1 DFQATT and CDR2 SNEGSKA (reference sequence). CDR3 length: 18 amino acids. V dropped 2 bases and J dropped 2; count of bases not matched to a gene: 15. The CDR3 protein is CSARSSSGSRQRAYEQYF. CDR3 sequence (DNA): TGCAGTGCTAGATCCTCTAGCGGGAGCCGGCAGAGGGCCTACGAGCAGTACTTC.

The chain employs TRBV11-3 and TRBJ2-5; TRBD2 aligns across 14 bases. V lost 4 bases to trimming and J lost 4 bases; unmatched junction nucleotides: 5. Germline CDR1 and CDR2: SGHNT and YENEEA. CDR3 length: 16 residues. CDR3 loop: CASSSPGLAGVETQYF. The CDR3 DNA sequence: TGTGCCAGCAGCTCCCCGGGACTAGCGGGAGTAGAGACCCAGTACTTC.

The chain is built from TRBV4-1 and TRBJ2-7; D is perhaps TRBD1 or TRBD2 (6 bases each). The CDR3 spans 15 residues. Germline CDR1 reads MGHRA; CDR2 reads YSYEKL. Trimming stripped 1 base from V and 5 bases from J, with 15 bases between. The CDR3 DNA reads as TGCGCCAGCAGCCAAGCTCTTGGGGGGCTAAACGAGCAGTACTTC. Amino acid sequence: CASSQALGGLNEQYF.

In this sample, this clonotype turned up many times. The chain links TRBV25-1 to TRBJ1-1; TRBD1 is a possible D gene (6 bases). With 7 bases removed from V and 0 bases from J, the gap between germline ends came to 12 bases. Germline V gene data show CDR1 as MGHDK and CDR2 as SYGVNS. The CDR3 consists of 14 residues. The chain's CDR3 is CASTRTDLNTEAFF. As DNA, the CDR3 is TGTGCCAGCACAAGGACAGACTTGAACACTGAAGCTTTCTTT.

J is TRBJ1-4 and V is TRBV28; 11 bases map to TRBD1. Germline V CDR1 and CDR2: MDHEN, SYDVKM. Trimming at V came to 5 bases and at J to 3 bases, leaving 2 bases not matched to a gene. The CDR3 is 15 residues long. For the CDR3, the DNA is TGTGCCAGCAGTGGGGGACAGGGGGCTAATGAAAAACTGTTTTTT. This gives the protein CASSGGQGANEKLFF.

About this clonotype: This may be a read error: a much more frequent sequence differs by one nucleotide. The rearrangement uses TRBV3-1 and TRBJ2-7, with D perhaps TRBD2 (7 bases). CDR1 is LGHDT and CDR2 is YNNKEL in the germline V gene (reference sequence). This CDR3 contains 13 residues. The CDR3 reads CDSSHERGGEQYF. The CDR3 DNA is TGTGACAGCAGCCATGAAAGGGGGGGCGAGCAGTACTTC.

This clonotype showed up many times. The rearrangement uses TRBV28 and TRBJ2-1; D is perhaps TRBD2 (6 bases). The V gene lost 3 bases and the J gene lost 0 bases, with 15 bases spanning the gap. Germline CDR1 and CDR2: MDHEN and SYDVKM. This CDR3 region has 17 residues. CDR3 sequence reads: CASSLPLGTLSYNEQFF. The CDR3 DNA follows: TGTGCCAGCAGTTTGCCTCTCGGGACTCTCTCCTACAATGAGCAGTTCTTC.

This clonotype was counted many times. This sequence joins TRBV19 and TRBJ1-5; D remains unclear. The CDR3 is 15 residues long. Trimming shortened V by 7 bases and J by 0 bases, and 13 bases separated the two germline ends. The V gene's germline CDR1 is LNHDA and CDR2 SQIVND (reference sequence). CDR3 coding DNA: TGTGCCAGTAATTCACAGTTCTATAGCAATCAGCCCCAGCATTTT. As protein: CASNSQFYSNQPQHF. Full variable domain (remainder filled in from reference TRBV19 and TRBJ1-5): DGGITQSPKYLFRKEGQNVTLSCEQNLNHDAMYWYRQDPGQGLRLIYYSQIVNDFQKGDIAEGYSVSREKKESFPLTVTSAQKNPTAFYLCASNSQFYSNQPQHFGDGTRLSIL.

Many counts were recorded for this clonotype. The chain combines TRBV27 with TRBJ1-2, with 10 nucleotides matching TRBD1. CDR1 and CDR2 (germline): MNHEY, SMNVEV (reference sequence). The CDR3 has 15 amino acids. Trimming at V came to 8 bases and at J to 7 bases, leaving 13 bases not matched to a gene. CDR3 sequence reads: CASGLTGGEGFGYTF. CDR3 sequence (DNA): TGTGCCAGCGGATTGACAGGGGGCGAAGGTTTTGGCTACACCTTC.

The chain links TRBV18 to TRBJ2-7; D possibly uses TRBD1 or TRBD2 (5 bases each). This CDR3 has 14 amino acids. The germline V and J ends were trimmed by 3 bases and 4 bases, with 13 bases remaining between them. Germline CDR1 and CDR2: KGHSH and LQKENI. The CDR3 is CASSPIRDGYEQYF. In DNA, the CDR3 is TGTGCCAGCTCACCCATCCGGGACGGTTACGAGCAGTACTTC.

At least ten counts were recorded for this clonotype. V is TRBV15 and J is TRBJ2-7; 11 bases line up with TRBD2. The germline gives CDR1 LNHNV, CDR2 YYDKDF (reference sequence). The V segment lost 3 bases and the J segment 2 bases; nucleotides outside the gene matches: 9. The CDR3 spans 17 residues. This CDR3 is CATSRPTTSGTTYEQYF. CDR3 coding DNA: TGTGCCACCAGCAGGCCCACGACTAGCGGGACCACCTACGAGCAGTACTTC.

This clonotype was counted at least ten times. This chain links TRBV6-1 with TRBJ1-1; D uncertain. Trimming took off 6 bases at V and 3 bases at J, with 17 bases between the two ends. Germline values: CDR1 MNHNS, CDR2 SASEGT. CDR3 length: 15 residues. The CDR3 sequence: CASRILQNPDTEAFF. The CDR3, as DNA: TGTGCCAGCAGGATCTTGCAAAATCCGGACACTGAAGCTTTCTTT.

This clonotype was picked up many times. The chain couples TRBV20-1 to TRBJ2-1, with 7 bases identical to TRBD2. Trimming cost V 3 bases and J 4 bases; bases outside gene matches: 3. This CDR3 is built from 13 residues. CDR1 and CDR2 (germline): DFQATT, SNEGSKA (reference sequence). CDR3 region: CSARWEGYNEQFF. The CDR3 DNA reads TGCAGTGCTAGGTGGGAGGGTTACAATGAGCAGTTCTTC.

Worth noting for this clonotype: The CDR3 end shows no conserved phenylalanine or tryptophan, and so a read error is likely. This chain joins TRBV30 and TRBJ1-1; D is unclear. Germline V gene lookup returns CDR1 GTSNPN and CDR2 SVGIG (reference sequence). V lost 5 bases to trimming and J lost 4 bases, with 14 bases between them. The CDR3 contains 13 residues. CDR3 coding DNA: TGTGCCTGGGAACCGACACCTCGCACTGAAGCTTTCGTT. Translated, it gives CAWEPTPRTEAFV.

This clonotype was detected many times. The chain combines TRBV27 with TRBJ1-1; D call uncertain. The CDR3 extends over 14 amino acids. Germline V gene sequence: CDR1 MNHEY, CDR2 SMNVEV (reference sequence). V gave up 0 bases and J gave up 8 bases, with 13 bases separating them. CDR3 nucleotide sequence: TGTGCCAGCAGTTTATCTTGGGGTCGCGTGGAAGCTTTCTTT. Its protein product is CASSLSWGRVEAFF.

This clonotype was counted only a few times. The chain carries TRBV5-4 and TRBJ2-3; D gene ambiguous. The V end was cut by 1 base, the J end by 4 bases, with 16 bases between. The CDR3 has 16 residues. Germline V lookup: CDR1 SGHNT, CDR2 YYREEE (reference sequence). The DNA of the CDR3 is TGTGCCAGCAGCTTGTCTTCGACGGTCGGATCAGATACGCAGTATTTT. As protein: CASSLSSTVGSDTQYF.

This clonotype was found many times. The chain employs TRBV24-1 and TRBJ2-1; 12 bases agree with TRBD2. Germline V gene data show CDR1 as KGHDR and CDR2 as SFDVKD. The CDR3 has 19 amino acids. Losses at the gene ends were 4 bases for V and 7 bases for J; bases not matched to a gene: 16. CDR3: CATSETAPSGRASGNEQFF. As DNA, the CDR3 is TGTGCCACCAGTGAGACAGCACCTAGCGGGAGGGCCAGTGGGAATGAGCAGTTCTTC.

This chain joins TRBV3-1 and TRBJ2-3; possible D gene TRBD2, 5 bases. Per the germline V gene, CDR1 is LGHDT and CDR2 is YNNKEL (reference sequence). This CDR3 is built from 15 residues. V was cut by 4 bases and J by 2 bases, with 13 bases left in between. The CDR3 reads CASSREASLTDTQYF. The DNA of the CDR3 is TGTGCCAGCAGCCGAGAGGCTAGCCTCACAGATACGCAGTATTTT.

This clonotype occurred many times. V and J are TRBV28 and TRBJ2-1; D may match TRBD1 or TRBD2 (5 bases each). The CDR3 has 16 residues. Trimming left V 6 bases short and J 2 bases short, with 17 bases between. Per germline, CDR1 MDHEN and CDR2 SYDVKM. The CDR3 DNA follows: TGTGCCAGCAGCCCCCGATCCGGGACCCCCTACAATGAGCAGTTCTTC. Translated: CASSPRSGTPYNEQFF.

This clonotype came up many times. The J gene is TRBJ2-1, the V gene TRBV30; the match to TRBD2 covers 12 bases. This CDR3 spans 17 amino acids. Per the germline V gene, CDR1 is GTSNPN and CDR2 is SVGIG (reference sequence). The J segment lost 0 bases and the V segment lost 5 bases, leaving 8 bases of the junction unmatched. DNA of the CDR3: TGTGCCTGGCAAAGGACTAGCGGGGCGAGCTCCTACAATGAGCAGTTCTTC. Residues: CAWQRTSGASSYNEQFF.

There are many counts of this clonotype. The chain joins TRBV12-3 or TRBV12-4 to TRBJ2-5; perhaps TRBD1 as D (6 bases). Trimming removed 1 base from V and 5 bases from J, with 11 bases in between. There are 14 residues in the CDR3. CDR3 protein: CASSLGQVAETQYF. CDR3 bases: TGTGCCAGCAGTTTAGGACAGGTAGCGGAGACCCAGTACTTC.

V gene TRBV5-1 combines with J gene TRBJ2-5; 9 bases agree with TRBD2. Germline CDR1 SGHRS, CDR2 YFSETQ. This CDR3 has 15 amino acids. V trimming: 2 bases; J trimming: 1 base; junction bases outside the gene matches: 3. The DNA of the CDR3 is TGCGCCAGCAGCTTTCGGCGGGGGGGCCAAGAGACCCAGTACTTC. Translated: CASSFRRGGQETQYF.

This clonotype has only a few counts. V usage is TRBV7-2 and J usage is TRBJ1-2, with D perhaps matching TRBD1 (6 bases). This CDR3 contains 15 residues. Trimming cost V 6 bases and J 0 bases, with 14 bases left between them. The germline CDR1 and CDR2 sequences are SGHTA and FQGNSA. CDR3 sequence reads: CASSLGPGANYGYTF. CDR3 bases: TGTGCCAGCAGTCTGGGTCCAGGGGCTAACTATGGCTACACCTTC.

This clonotype was seen at least ten times. The gene calls are TRBV28 and TRBJ1-1, with D possibly matching TRBD1 (6 bases). The CDR3 loop spans 13 amino acids. CDR1 and CDR2 from the germline V gene are MDHEN and SYDVKM. The V end was cut by 6 bases, the J end by 6 bases, with 14 bases between. The CDR3 region is CASSFPDRSEAFF. The CDR3 DNA sequence: TGTGCCAGCAGCTTTCCTGACAGGTCTGAAGCTTTCTTT.